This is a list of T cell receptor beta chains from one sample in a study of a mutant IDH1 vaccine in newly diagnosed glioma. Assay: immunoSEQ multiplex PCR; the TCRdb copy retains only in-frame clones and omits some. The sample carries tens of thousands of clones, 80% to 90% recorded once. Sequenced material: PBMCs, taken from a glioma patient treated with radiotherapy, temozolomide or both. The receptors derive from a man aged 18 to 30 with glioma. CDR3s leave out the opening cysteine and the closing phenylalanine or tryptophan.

CDR3: ASSPQAVYNEQF
J: TRBJ2-1
V: TRBV27

CDR3: ASSAMMSRTHGYT
J: TRBJ1-2
V: TRBV7-2

CDR3: SVGGLAGVADTQY
J: TRBJ2-3
V: TRBV29-1

CDR3: ASSLPSPTQY
J: TRBJ2-5
V: TRBV2

CDR3: ACRGLNTGELF
J: TRBJ2-2
V: TRBV27

CDR3: AWSQGHQPQH
J: TRBJ1-5
V: TRBV30

CDR3: ASSWTSGKAYEQY
J: TRBJ2-7
V: TRBV11-2

CDR3: ASSQDGIGTGSSYYYGYT
J: TRBJ1-2
V: TRBV4-1

CDR3: ASSLGLGDTQY
J: TRBJ2-3
V: TRBV5-1

CDR3: ASSSMTSSEAF
J: TRBJ1-1
V: TRBV9

CDR3: ASSLDDSDKAF
J: TRBJ1-1
V: TRBV5-1

CDR3: ASSRMGGGWGNQPQH
J: TRBJ1-5
V: TRBV2

CDR3: ASSRRQGTVEAF
J: TRBJ1-1
V: TRBV5-1

CDR3: AIRGEGGSGYT
J: TRBJ1-2
V: TRBV10-3

CDR3: ASSWGVQGKGDTQY
J: TRBJ2-3
V: TRBV5-1

CDR3: ASSQDRSEQY
J: TRBJ2-7
V: TRBV4-1

CDR3: ASSLGTGNLGTEAF
J: TRBJ1-1
V: TRBV27

CDR3: ATTRQGSNEKLF
J: TRBJ1-4
V: TRBV6-5

CDR3: ASSLSHRSGRESYEQY
J: TRBJ2-7
V: TRBV5-5

CDR3: AISVGNTEAF
J: TRBJ1-1
V: TRBV10-3

CDR3: ASSVVDSNTEAF
J: TRBJ1-1
V: TRBV9

CDR3: ASSVLYEQY
J: TRBJ2-7
V: TRBV2

CDR3: ASSRGMGTVNTEAF
J: TRBJ1-1
V: TRBV19

CDR3: ASRGLAGGPGELF
J: TRBJ2-2
V: TRBV6-4

CDR3: ASRSPGTYFNYGYT
J: TRBJ1-2
V: TRBV27

CDR3: ASSYSNRGKSEQY
J: TRBJ2-7
V: TRBV6-5